Listed here are 31 T cell receptor beta chains from one sample, sequenced in a study of response to subunit inactivated influenza vaccine. TCRdb re-derived calls from the RT-PCR reads in MiXCR, one entry per CDR3 protein. The sample shows fewer than 200,000 distinct CDR3 sequences, nearly 9.5% of them seen only once. The specimen was non-naive T cells sorted from PBMCs, collected on the day of vaccination. These receptor sequences come from a man between 45 and 60 years old who received an inactivated influenza vaccine.

In its sample, this clonotype was seen a few times. V is TRBV2 and J is TRBJ1-5; tentative D call: TRBD1 (5 bases). CDR1 and CDR2 (germline): SNHLY, FYNNEI. Deletions cut 7 bases from V and 5 bases from J, with 12 bases between. There are 13 residues in the CDR3. CDR3 loop: CASKGGTYQPQHF. The CDR3 nucleotides read TGTGCCAGCAAAGGAGGGACCTATCAGCCCCAGCATTTT.

The chain uses TRBV4-2 and TRBJ2-1; a possible D gene is TRBD2 (5 bases). Germline V lookup: CDR1 LGHNA, CDR2 YNFKEQ. This CDR3 contains 13 residues. V shed 5 bases and J shed 4 bases, with 9 bases lying between them. CDR3 protein: CASSWTVYNEQFF. The CDR3 DNA is TGTGCCAGCAGCTGGACTGTGTACAATGAGCAGTTCTTC.

This clonotype was seen a few times. The chain is built from TRBV28 and TRBJ2-6; D unclear. The CDR3 loop spans 15 amino acids. The V gene's germline CDR1 is MDHEN and CDR2 SYDVKM. Trimming shortened V by 6 bases and J by 0 bases, and 9 bases separated the two germline ends. The chain's CDR3 is CASSPSGSGANVLTF. In DNA form, the CDR3 reads TGTGCCAGCAGCCCCTCCGGCTCTGGGGCCAACGTCCTGACTTTC. The full variable domain, rest sourced from reference TRBV28 and TRBJ2-6, is DVKVTQSSRYLVKRTGEKVFLECVQDMDHENMFWYRQDPGLGLRLIYFSYDVKMKEKGDIPEGYSVSREKKERFSLILESASTNQTSMYLCASSPSGSGANVLTFGAGSRLTVL.

The chain combines TRBV6-2 or TRBV6-3 with TRBJ1-1; D is possibly TRBD1 (5 bases). This CDR3 is 15 amino acids long. Trimming shortened V by 4 bases and J by 0 bases, and 12 bases separated the two germline ends. The germline V gene encodes CDR1 MNHEY and CDR2 SVGEGT. For the CDR3, the DNA is TGTGCCAGCAGTTTAACAGGAGTAATGAACACTGAAGCTTTCTTT. Protein sequence: CASSLTGVMNTEAFF.

This clonotype showed up just a few times. V is TRBV28 and J is TRBJ2-3; possibly TRBD2 for D (5 bases). The CDR3 extends over 21 amino acids. V was shortened by 5 bases and J by 2 bases, with 32 bases between the two germline ends. CDR1 is MDHEN and CDR2 is SYDVKM in the germline V gene. In nucleotides, the CDR3 is TGTGCCAGCAGTCCTCAGCCCATTTACAGATCCGGACTGAGCTTCACAGATACGCAGTATTTT. Translated, it gives CASSPQPIYRSGLSFTDTQYF.

This clonotype was recorded at least ten times. The V and J genes are TRBV11-2 and TRBJ2-7; 8 bases are shared with TRBD1. The CDR3 is 14 amino acids. Germline assignment: CDR1 SGHAT and CDR2 FQNNGV. The V and J ends lost 5 bases and 2 bases, in that order; junction bases with no gene match: 5. CDR3 coding DNA: TGTGCCAGCAGCCTCGGACAGGGTCCCTACGAGCAGTACTTC. Residues: CASSLGQGPYEQYF.

This sequence joins TRBV5-4 and TRBJ1-4, with D hard to call. V was cut by 0 bases and J by 3 bases, with 9 bases left in between. This CDR3 has 15 residues. Looked up from germline, CDR1 is SGHNT and CDR2 is YYREEE (reference sequence). The CDR3 coding sequence is TGTGCCAGCAGCTTGGTGCCGGCCGCTAATGAAAAACTGTTTTTT. Translated: CASSLVPAANEKLFF.

This clonotype was counted only a few times. The chain carries TRBV7-8 and TRBJ1-2, with a weak D call TRBD1 (6 bases). The germline gives CDR1 SGHVS, CDR2 FQNEAQ. The CDR3 runs 15 residues. Trimming took off 6 bases at V and 6 bases at J, with 20 bases between the two ends. The CDR3 region is CASSQIGQGRDGYTF. The DNA for the CDR3 is TGTGCCAGCAGTCAAATCGGGCAGGGGAGGGATGGCTACACCTTC.

This clonotype was seen ten or more times. The chain joins TRBV9 to TRBJ2-7; no firm D call. Per germline, CDR1 SGDLS and CDR2 YYNGEE. The CDR3 is 15 amino acids. Between the trimmed V and J ends, which lost 0 bases and 0 bases, there was a span of 10 bases. The CDR3 here is CASSVGTLTSYEQYF. As DNA, the CDR3 is TGTGCCAGCAGCGTAGGTACGCTAACCTCCTACGAGCAGTACTTC.

The CDR3 nucleotides read TGTGCCAGTAGTGTGCGGGGGCCTGGCAATCAGCCCCAGCATTTT. This sequence encodes CASSVRGPGNQPQHF. The rearrangement uses TRBV19 and TRBJ1-5, with D maybe TRBD1 (6 bases). The CDR3 covers 15 residues. V was trimmed by 5 bases and J by 2 bases, leaving 13 bases between them. CDR1 is LNHDA and CDR2 is SQIVND in the germline V gene (reference sequence).

By frequency in the sample, this clonotype is medium-sized. The chain combines TRBV3-1 with TRBJ2-7; 7 bases map to TRBD1. CDR1 and CDR2 from the germline V gene are LGHDT and YNNKEL (reference sequence). CDR3 size: 15 residues. Trimming took 3 bases from V and 4 from J; bases not matched to a gene: 9. The CDR3 sequence: CASSQGPGQIYEQYF. The CDR3 DNA is TGTGCCAGCAGCCAGGGACCGGGACAGATTTACGAGCAGTACTTC.

This clonotype was seen ten or more times. The chain carries TRBV10-3 and TRBJ2-7, with a weak D call TRBD2 (6 bases). Germline-derived CDR1 and CDR2 are ENHRY and SYGVKD. The CDR3 contains 14 residues. Trimming left V 7 bases short and J 1 base short, with 14 bases between. The CDR3 sequence: CAITHDSGSYEQYF. The CDR3 DNA is TGTGCCATCACCCATGATAGCGGATCCTACGAGCAGTACTTC.

This clonotype was found a few times. The rearrangement uses TRBV6-5 and TRBJ2-7; TRBD1 is a possible D gene (7 bases). V lost 2 bases, J lost 4 bases, and 15 bases lay in between. Germline CDR1 reads MNHEY; CDR2 reads SVGAGI. The CDR3 contains 15 residues. The CDR3 sequence: CASSYPRGVVYEQYF. The CDR3 coding sequence is TGTGCCAGCAGTTACCCCAGGGGGGTGGTTTACGAGCAGTACTTC.

This chain joins TRBV15 and TRBJ2-5; D call uncertain. From germline, CDR1 is LNHNV and CDR2 YYDKDF (reference sequence). The CDR3 has 14 amino acids. Trimming pared 1 base from V and 3 bases from J, leaving 9 bases between. The CDR3 DNA reads TGTGCCACCAGCAGAGTGGGATACAAAGAGACCCAGTACTTC. Translated, it gives CATSRVGYKETQYF.

This clonotype was recorded a few times. This chain uses TRBV20-1 with TRBJ1-4; no clear D. The germline CDR1 and CDR2 sequences are DFQATT and SNEGSKA (reference sequence). The CDR3 totals 13 residues. V gave up 6 bases and J gave up 7 bases, with 15 bases separating them. CDR3 nucleotides: TGCAGTGCCACCCTAGCTGGTCGTGAAAAACTGTTTTTT. Translation gives CSATLAGREKLFF.

The chain has TRBV6-1 and TRBJ2-1; D could derive from TRBD1 or TRBD2 (6 bases each). This CDR3 contains 19 residues. Germline loops: CDR1 MNHNS, CDR2 SASEGT. V gave up 6 bases and J gave up 4 bases, with 28 bases separating them. The CDR3 region has the DNA TGTGCCAGCAGACGATTTGCGGGCGGAGGGGGGCAAGTATACAATGAGCAGTTCTTC. It encodes CASRRFAGGGGQVYNEQFF.

This clonotype has just a few counts. CDR3 protein: CASSLTLGSSGSSYNEQFF. CDR3 bases: TGTGCCAGCAGCCTTACCCTTGGGTCTAGCGGAAGCTCCTACAATGAGCAGTTCTTC. This chain joins TRBV3-1 and TRBJ2-1; 7 nucleotides line up with TRBD2. This CDR3 comprises 19 residues. After removal of 4 bases from V and 0 bases from J, the junction contained 15 bases not matched to a gene. Looked up from germline, CDR1 is LGHDT and CDR2 is YNNKEL (reference sequence).

This clonotype was seen repeatedly, ten times or more. This chain connects TRBV12-3 or TRBV12-4 to TRBJ2-1; 10 nucleotides match TRBD2. The CDR3 covers 21 residues. Trimming at V came to 1 base and at J to 2 bases, leaving 17 bases not matched to a gene. CDR3 coding DNA: TGTGCCAGCAGTTTAGTGAACAGGTTAGCGGGAGGCGGGGGGGCCTACAATGAGCAGTTCTTC. Translated, it gives CASSLVNRLAGGGGAYNEQFF.

The table lists this clonotype with a few counts. V is TRBV20-1 and J is TRBJ2-7; 9 bases fit TRBD1. This CDR3 contains 14 residues. After removal of 5 bases from V and 3 bases from J, the junction contained 8 bases not matched to a gene. Germline V CDR1 and CDR2: DFQATT, SNEGSKA (reference sequence). The CDR3 sequence: CSARPGTGIYEQYF. The CDR3 nucleotides are TGCAGTGCTCGGCCCGGGACAGGGATCTACGAGCAGTACTTC.

This clonotype was detected many times. The chain joins TRBV18 to TRBJ1-6, with D unresolved. The CDR3 loop spans 13 amino acids. Germline V gene lookup returns CDR1 KGHSH and CDR2 LQKENI. Trimming removed 2 bases at V and 10 bases at J, with 9 bases between. The CDR3 DNA sequence: TGTGCCAGCTCACCAGACAAAAACTCACCCCTCCACTTT. Translating it yields CASSPDKNSPLHF.

This clonotype was recorded many times. This sequence joins TRBV20-1 and TRBJ2-1; the match to TRBD2 covers 12 bases. CDR3 length: 18 residues. Germline lookup yields CDR1 DFQATT and CDR2 SNEGSKA (reference sequence). V gave up 3 bases and J gave up 5 bases; unmatched junction bases: 14. This CDR3 reads CSASYDPSGRVKDNEQFF. The CDR3 DNA reads as TGCAGTGCTAGTTATGATCCTAGCGGGAGGGTTAAGGACAATGAGCAGTTCTTC.

This clonotype was counted only a few times. The rearrangement uses TRBV20-1 and TRBJ2-1; 7 positions match TRBD2. V gave up 3 bases and J gave up 4 bases; unmatched junction bases: 6. The CDR3 is 14 amino acids. Germline CDR1 DFQATT, CDR2 SNEGSKA (reference sequence). DNA of the CDR3: TGCAGTGCTAGTCCAGCGGGGCTTTACAATGAGCAGTTCTTC. It encodes CSASPAGLYNEQFF.

This clonotype has at least ten counts. The CDR3 spells CASSYSQSYHEQFF. CDR3 in DNA: TGTGCCAGCAGTTACTCACAGAGTTACCATGAGCAGTTCTTC. The chain uses TRBV6-2 or TRBV6-3 and TRBJ2-1, with D uncertain. Trimming pared 0 bases from V and 8 bases from J, leaving 11 bases between. CDR3 length: 14 amino acids. The germline V gene encodes CDR1 MNHEY and CDR2 SVGEGT.

This clonotype was counted ten times or more. The V gene is TRBV9, the J gene TRBJ2-3, with TRBD1 as a possible D gene (6 bases). Trimming left V 0 bases short and J 5 bases short, with 10 bases between. Germline CDR1 and CDR2: SGDLS and YYNGEE. The CDR3 contains 14 residues. CDR3 sequence reads: CASSVEPRGDTQYF. CDR3 nucleotides: TGTGCCAGCAGCGTAGAACCCAGGGGAGATACGCAGTATTTT.

The sample holds a few counts of this clonotype. V and J are TRBV27 and TRBJ2-3; D may be TRBD2 (6 bases). Germline V gives CDR1 MNHEY, CDR2 SMNVEV (reference sequence). V gave up 5 bases and J gave up 7 bases, with 16 bases separating them. The CDR3 loop spans 14 amino acids. The CDR3 DNA reads TGTGCCAGCAGTACGGGACTGGCCCCTTATACGCAGTATTTT. Translation: CASSTGLAPYTQYF.

The rearrangement links TRBV28 to TRBJ1-2, with a tentative D call TRBD1 (5 bases). CDR1 and CDR2 from the germline V gene are MDHEN and SYDVKM. The CDR3 runs to 14 residues. V was trimmed by 10 bases and J by 7 bases, leaving 22 bases between them. In DNA form, the CDR3 reads TGTGCCATCGGCCCCGACAGCCGCTGGTCTGGCTACACCTTC. Translation: CAIGPDSRWSGYTF.

In this sample, this clonotype turned up many times. V and J are TRBV7-9 and TRBJ1-4; 7 positions match TRBD1. Trimming removed 4 bases from V and 8 bases from J; junction bases left unmatched: 10. This CDR3 is 15 amino acids long. CDR1 and CDR2 (germline): SEHNR, FQNEAQ (reference sequence). CDR3 amino acids: CASSSPTGSEEKLFF. DNA for the CDR3: TGTGCCAGCAGCTCCCCGACAGGGTCGGAGGAAAAACTGTTTTTT.

The chain uses TRBV19 and TRBJ2-5; D might be TRBD1 (6 bases). V lost 4 bases to trimming and J lost 2 bases, with 8 bases between them. The CDR3 is 13 amino acids. The germline gives CDR1 LNHDA, CDR2 SQIVND (reference sequence). CDR3 region: CASSRTDQETQYF. In DNA form, the CDR3 reads TGTGCCAGTAGTAGGACAGATCAAGAGACCCAGTACTTC.

This clonotype was seen more than once but under ten times. The chain has TRBV6-1 and TRBJ1-6; a possible D gene is TRBD1 (6 bases). This CDR3 region has 16 residues. From germline, CDR1 is MNHNS and CDR2 SASEGT. V dropped 5 bases and J dropped 7 bases, with 18 bases sitting between them. Here the CDR3 reads CASSPLTGRRNSPLHF. Written as DNA, the CDR3 is TGTGCCAGCAGTCCGCTCACAGGGCGGAGGAATTCACCCCTCCACTTT.

This clonotype was counted at least ten times. The rearrangement links TRBV7-9 to TRBJ2-7; 10 bases map to TRBD1. Germline assignment: CDR1 SEHNR and CDR2 FQNEAQ (reference sequence). V shed 4 bases, J shed 4 bases, and the junction held 7 bases outside the gene matches. CDR3 length equals 15 residues. CDR3 sequence reads: CASSWHRDRGYEQYF. CDR3 nucleotide sequence: TGTGCCAGCAGCTGGCACCGGGACAGGGGTTACGAGCAGTACTTC.

The rearrangement uses TRBV6-2 or TRBV6-3 and TRBJ2-3; TRBD2 agrees at 7 bases. Germline-derived CDR1 and CDR2 are MNHEY and SVGEGT. CDR3 size: 16 residues. V lost 6 bases to trimming and J lost 3 bases; unmatched junction nucleotides: 12. The DNA for the CDR3 is TGTGCCAGCAGCCCCTGGGTACGGCGGGAGACAGATACGCAGTATTTT. Protein sequence: CASSPWVRRETDTQYF.